This T cell receptor beta chain appears in the sequencing data of a study of blood T cells in healthy people across ages. Study-level background: When template switching was applied, about one barcoded beta molecule was captured per two T cells.

Details on this clonotype: What it binds is unknown.

Alongside a J-beta primer mix, a sample-barcoded 5' primer served in a second PCR lasting about 6 to 11 cycles. Each of the cDNA molecules was tagged by a template-switch adaptor with 12 random nucleotides. A single record per CDR3 protein comes from TCRdb applying MiXCR to the 5' RACE reads. There are roughly 1.5 million distinct CDR3 sequences in the sample; roughly 43% occur only once, and under 5% lies in the top ten. Isolating PBMCs gave at least 6.5 million of these cells per sample. Notes on the study in general: Age brought a roughly linear fall in TCR beta diversity measured per million T cells.

The CDR3 covers 15 residues. The germline V gene encodes CDR1 SGHAT and CDR2 FQNNGV. Source material: blood. V and J are TRBV11-2 and TRBJ2-1, with unresolved D. Judging by the DNA end, TRBJ2-7 fits better; the J call may be wrong. The sequence was obtained from a woman aged 18-29 years in good health. The CDR3 bases are TGTGCCAGCAGAGAAGAGGTTAGCTCCTACAATGAGCAGTACTTC. It encodes CASREEVSSYNEQYF.